This T cell receptor (beta chain) was profiled in a study of blood T cells in healthy people across ages. RNA extraction gave at least 6 micrograms of total RNA per sample. The ends were cut back, 4 bases at V and 4 bases at J, with 16 bases in the middle. The CDR3 contains 15 residues. The germline V gene has CDR1 MNHEY and CDR2 SVGEGT. The second PCR ran roughly 7 to 12 cycles with a sample-barcoded 5' primer and J-beta primers. In TCRdb, the 5' RACE reads were re-called with MiXCR into one record per CDR3 protein. Counted here are 1.5 million to 2 million distinct CDR3 sequences, about 35% occurring once; the ten biggest clones make up 11%.

Sequencing was done on a sample of blood. The chain links TRBV6-2 or TRBV6-3 to TRBJ2-5; TRBD2 is a possible D gene (6 bases). The sequence was collected from a woman younger than 45 in good health. As DNA, the CDR3 is TGTGCCAGCAGTTCCCTCCGGAGGGGTCCAGAGACCCAGTACTTC. This gives the protein CASSSLRRGPETQYF.